The 13 T cell receptor beta chains below were found in one sample sequenced in a study of high-grade serous ovarian cancer treatment subgroups. TCRdb's table, derived via immunoSEQ multiplex PCR, lists solely in-frame clones and lacks some. Of more than 7,500 clones listed, 50% to 75% are singletons. Tumor tissue was taken before any definitive surgery or chemotherapy was given. Sequencing was carried out using tumor tissue. The receptors were sampled from a human donor with high-grade serous ovarian cancer.

The rearrangement joins TRBV5-4 to TRBJ2-5; no clear D. Per germline, CDR1 SGHNT and CDR2 YYREEE (reference sequence). Between the trimmed V and J ends, which lost 0 bases and 1 base, there was a span of 7 bases. CDR3 length: 14 residues. The CDR3 DNA reads TGTGCCAGCAGCTTGGCGGGCTCCCAAGAGACCCAGTACTTC. Residues: CASSLAGSQETQYF. Complete variable domain (other parts from reference TRBV5-4 and TRBJ2-5): ETGVTQSPTHLIKTRGQQVTLRCSSQSGHNTVSWYQQALGQGPQFIFQYYREEENGRGNFPPRFSGLQFPNYSSELNVNALELDDSALYLCASSLAGSQETQYFGPGTRLLVL.

The V gene is TRBV28, the J gene TRBJ2-3, with D possibly matching TRBD1 (6 bases). Germline CDR1 MDHEN, CDR2 SYDVKM. This CDR3 spans 13 amino acids. Trimming stripped 6 bases from V and 7 bases from J, with 14 bases between. CDR3 nucleotide sequence: TGTGCCAGCAGCCCCCCGGGGACAAATACGCAGTATTTT. The encoded protein is CASSPPGTNTQYF.

The V call is TRBV2, the J call TRBJ2-5, with D possibly matching TRBD2 (5 bases). Germline values: CDR1 SNHLY, CDR2 FYNNEI. With 8 bases removed from V and 4 bases from J, the gap between germline ends came to 17 bases. This CDR3 spans 14 amino acids. CDR3 loop: CASHGERVGETQYF. CDR3 coding DNA: TGTGCCAGCCACGGGGAAAGGGTTGGAGAGACCCAGTACTTC.

The chain links TRBV29-1 to TRBJ1-2, with D hard to call. Per germline, CDR1 SQVTM and CDR2 ANQGSEA. CDR3 length: 13 amino acids. The ends were cut back, 4 bases at V and 4 bases at J, with 13 bases in the middle. This CDR3 reads CSVGVRHSYGYTF. In DNA, the CDR3 is TGCAGCGTTGGTGTCAGACATTCCTATGGCTACACCTTC.

The sample holds a few counts of this clone. The gene calls are TRBV5-1 and TRBJ2-7; tentative D call: TRBD1 (8 bases). Trimming pared 4 bases from V and 9 bases from J, leaving 17 bases between. CDR3 length equals 13 residues. Germline CDR1 is SGHRS and CDR2 is YFSETQ. The CDR3 DNA reads as TGCGCCAGCAGCCTCGGGACAGGCGGGGGGCAGTACTTC. Residues: CASSLGTGGGQYF.

The DNA for the CDR3 is TGTGCCAGCAGCACTTGGACAGGGGATAATGGCTACACCTTC. It codes for CASSTWTGDNGYTF. The rearrangement joins TRBV7-3 to TRBJ1-2; TRBD1 matches 9 bases. Looked up from germline, CDR1 is SGHTA and CDR2 is FQGTGA. Losses at the gene ends were 5 bases for V and 6 bases for J; bases not matched to a gene: 7. This CDR3 comprises 14 residues.

Notes on this clone: The identical CDR3 is also encoded by other nucleotide sequences in the sample. This rearrangement joins TRBV18 to TRBJ1-4; unclear D gene. Per the germline V gene, CDR1 is KGHSH and CDR2 is LQKENI. Trimming took 3 bases from V and 5 from J, leaving 4 bases between them. This CDR3 contains 12 residues. CDR3 amino acids: CASSPPNEKLFF. CDR3 DNA: TGTGCCAGCTCACCCCCGAATGAAAAACTGTTTTTT. Looking up the rest from reference TRBV18 and TRBJ1-4 gives the full variable domain: NAGVMQNPRHLVRRRGQEARLRCSPMKGHSHVYWYRQLPEEGLKFMVYLQKENIIDESGMPKERFSAEFPKEGPSILRIQQVVRGDSAAYFCASSPPNEKLFFGSGTQLSVL.

V usage is TRBV5-5 and J usage is TRBJ1-2; TRBD1 aligns across 8 bases. CDR3 length: 14 residues. Germline CDR1 is SGHKS and CDR2 is YYEKEE (reference sequence). The V and J ends lost 6 bases and 0 bases, in that order; junction bases with no gene match: 4. The CDR3 reads CASTLDRANYGYTF. Here the CDR3 DNA reads TGTGCCAGCACCCTGGACAGGGCTAACTATGGCTACACCTTC.

The chain couples TRBV2 to TRBJ2-7; D possibly corresponds to TRBD2 (6 bases). This CDR3 spans 15 amino acids. The V end lost 6 bases, the J end lost 2 bases, and 17 bases lay between the germline ends. Germline V CDR1 and CDR2: SNHLY, FYNNEI. DNA of the CDR3: TGTGCCAGCAGCGGAGACCAGGGAGGCCCCTACGAGCAGTACTTC. Translation: CASSGDQGGPYEQYF. Combining the CDR3 with reference TRBV2 and TRBJ2-7 gives the whole variable domain EPEVTQTPSHQVTQMGQEVILRCVPISNHLYFYWYRQILGQKVEFLVSFYNNEISEKSEIFDDQFSVERPDGSNFTLKIRSTKLEDSAMYFCASSGDQGGPYEQYFGPGTRLTVT.

In its sample, this clone is medium-sized. The rearrangement joins TRBV5-1 to TRBJ2-5, with a tentative D call TRBD1 (6 bases). The CDR3 contains 17 residues. V lost 4 bases and J 3 bases, leaving 22 bases between the germline ends. Looked up from germline, CDR1 is SGHRS and CDR2 is YFSETQ. The CDR3 nucleotides are TGCGCCAGCAGCGCCGGACCTAACACAGGGAAAAAAGAGACCCAGTACTTC. Amino acids: CASSAGPNTGKKETQYF.

V usage is TRBV6-1 and J usage is TRBJ2-7; 9 nucleotides agree with TRBD1. Unmatched junction bases numbered 8, after V lost 3 bases and J lost 2 bases. CDR1 is MNHNS, CDR2 SASEGT, per germline. The CDR3 totals 16 residues. The CDR3 sequence: CASSDFGTGRTYEQYF. CDR3 coding DNA: TGTGCCAGCAGTGATTTTGGGACAGGGAGAACCTACGAGCAGTACTTC.

Judged by abundance, this clone is medium-sized. The V gene is TRBV7-2, the J gene TRBJ2-7, with 7 nucleotides matching TRBD1. Germline V CDR1 and CDR2: SGHTA, FQGNSA. V dropped 1 base and J dropped 0; count of bases not matched to a gene: 15. The length of the CDR3 is 19 residues. The CDR3 region has the DNA TGTGCCAGCAGCTTAGAAGGTCTGGGTAGGGGACAGATCTCCTACGAGCAGTACTTC. Protein product: CASSLEGLGRGQISYEQYF.

The rearrangement uses TRBV20-1 and TRBJ2-7, with no clear D. Germline assignment: CDR1 DFQATT and CDR2 SNEGSKA (reference sequence). V lost 6 bases and J 1 base, leaving 7 bases between the germline ends. This CDR3 is 11 amino acids long. CDR3 nucleotides: TGCAGTGCCCCGATATCCTACGAGCAGTACTTC. It encodes CSAPISYEQYF.